The 30 T cell receptor beta chains given below trace back to one sample, sequenced in a study of T cell responses to AZD1222 COVID-19 vaccine (dated by TCRdb to about 2021). The sample's time point label is to be understood as: baseline before first vaccination. The library was prepared using the immunoSEQ multiplex PCR assay. Held by TCRdb, this immuneACCESS table contains in-frame sequences only and omits some clones. Under half of the omission traces to an unresolved V gene where checked; the cause of the rest is unknown. The table for this sample lists some 130,000 clones; roughly 90% of them were counted only once. The ten largest clones take up roughly 8.9% of the sample. The sample consisted of peripheral blood, taken on day 0 of AZD1222 vaccination. The receptors originated from an adult in good health.

The rearrangement joins TRBV5-5 to TRBJ1-2; 8 bases fit TRBD1. V shed 2 bases, J shed 5 bases, and the junction held 2 bases outside the gene matches. The CDR3 runs to 13 residues. The V gene's germline CDR1 is SGHKS and CDR2 YYEKEE (reference sequence). DNA for the CDR3: TGTGCCAGCAGCTTAGACAGGGGATATGGCTACACCTTC. It translates to CASSLDRGYGYTF.

The CDR3 DNA is TGTGCCAGTAGTATCAGACAGGGTTCAGGCGGGGCCAACGTCCTGACTTTC. Encoded protein: CASSIRQGSGGANVLTF. The V call is TRBV19, the J call TRBJ2-6; 7 positions agree with TRBD1. The CDR3 runs to 17 residues. The ends lost 3 bases at V and 4 bases at J; junction bases unmatched: 9. The germline V gene has CDR1 LNHDA and CDR2 SQIVND (reference sequence).

Comment on this clone: Other DNA sequences in the same sample also yield this CDR3. The gene calls are TRBV11-3 and TRBJ2-1; 8 bases agree with TRBD1. The CDR3 runs to 15 residues. Per germline, CDR1 SGHNT and CDR2 YENEEA. The junction had 7 bases not matched to a gene; V was cut back by 5 bases and J by 4 bases. CDR3 sequence: CASSRQGRTYNEQFF. CDR3 DNA: TGTGCCAGCAGCCGACAGGGGAGAACTTACAATGAGCAGTTCTTC.

This sequence joins TRBV10-2 and TRBJ2-7, with D possibly matching TRBD2 (6 bases). Trimming removed 0 bases from V and 6 bases from J, with 9 bases in between. The CDR3 runs 13 residues. Germline CDR1 reads WSHSY; CDR2 reads SAAADI. The CDR3 coding sequence is TGCGCCAGCAGTGAGTCAGGAGGGGTCGAGCAGTACTTC. Translated, it gives CASSESGGVEQYF.

This chain links TRBV19 with TRBJ2-2; D gene unclear. Germline V gives CDR1 LNHDA, CDR2 SQIVND (reference sequence). Trimming left V 9 bases short and J 0 bases short, with 8 bases between. The CDR3 has 13 residues. The CDR3 DNA follows: TGTGCCAGCGTAAACTCGAACACCGGGGAGCTGTTTTTT. The encoded protein is CASVNSNTGELFF.

The J gene is TRBJ2-7, the V gene TRBV25-1; D gene ambiguous. The V and J ends lost 8 bases and 2 bases respectively, with 19 bases between them. The CDR3 is 15 amino acids. Per the germline V gene, CDR1 is MGHDK and CDR2 is SYGVNS. The CDR3 loop reads CASPRTTWAAYEQYF. In DNA, the CDR3 is TGTGCCAGCCCTAGGACCACTTGGGCCGCCTACGAGCAGTACTTC.

J is TRBJ1-1 and V is TRBV20-1, with 10 bases matching TRBD1. J was trimmed by 4 bases and V by 3 bases; bases with no gene match: 5. From germline, CDR1 is DFQATT and CDR2 SNEGSKA (reference sequence). The CDR3 is 14 residues long. DNA of the CDR3: TGCAGTGCTAGTGGGACAGGGGCAGGCACTGAAGCTTTCTTT. This encodes CSASGTGAGTEAFF.

CDR3 nucleotide sequence: TGTGCCAGCAGCGGGGGACAGTGGAATGAGCAGTTCTTC. The encoded protein is CASSGGQWNEQFF. V and J are TRBV5-4 and TRBJ2-1; 7 nucleotides align to TRBD1. Germline loops: CDR1 SGHNT, CDR2 YYREEE (reference sequence). Trimming removed 4 bases from V and 7 bases from J; junction bases left unmatched: 5. The CDR3 covers 13 residues.

The V and J genes are TRBV19 and TRBJ1-4; TRBD1 might be the D (6 bases). Trimming removed 7 bases at V and 8 bases at J, with 14 bases between. The germline gives CDR1 LNHDA, CDR2 SQIVND (reference sequence). The CDR3 has 13 residues. CDR3 sequence: CASKLWGREKLFF. The CDR3 nucleotides are TGTGCCAGTAAACTTTGGGGGCGGGAAAAACTGTTTTTT.

This clone was found a few times. V and J are TRBV25-1 and TRBJ2-7; TRBD2 matches 8 bases. The CDR3 sequence is 15 residues long. Germline CDR1 and CDR2: MGHDK and SYGVNS. Trimming cost V 5 bases and J 4 bases; bases outside gene matches: 10. The CDR3 protein is CASSRPAGVGYEQYF. The CDR3, as DNA: TGTGCCAGCAGTCGTCCAGCGGGAGTCGGATACGAGCAGTACTTC.

This chain joins TRBV30 and TRBJ1-2, with TRBD1 as a possible D gene (5 bases). Germline assignment: CDR1 GTSNPN and CDR2 SVGIG (reference sequence). Between the trimmed V and J ends, which lost 2 bases and 4 bases, there was a span of 20 bases. The CDR3 contains 16 residues. The CDR3 bases are TGTGCCTGGAGTTCGCCGGGACGGATGTGGGGCTATGGCTACACCTTC. Amino acid sequence: CAWSSPGRMWGYGYTF.

The V call is TRBV29-1, the J call TRBJ2-7, with 8 bases that match TRBD2. The germline gives CDR1 SQVTM, CDR2 ANQGSEA. The CDR3 is made up of 13 amino acids. The trim removed 5 bases at V and 2 bases at J, leaving 5 bases unmatched. CDR3 amino acids: CSVRGGGTYEQYF. In DNA form, the CDR3 reads TGCAGCGTTCGCGGCGGGGGGACCTACGAGCAGTACTTC.

The gene calls are TRBV19 and TRBJ1-5, with D perhaps matching TRBD1 (6 bases). V lost 3 bases to trimming and J lost 3 bases, with 12 bases between them. The CDR3 consists of 15 residues. Germline lookup yields CDR1 LNHDA and CDR2 SQIVND (reference sequence). Written as DNA, the CDR3 is TGTGCCAGTAGTATCAGGGGAGTCGTCAATCAGCCCCAGCATTTT. This codes for CASSIRGVVNQPQHF.

The rearrangement uses TRBV27 and TRBJ2-7, with 8 bases matching TRBD1. In germline, CDR1 is MNHEY, CDR2 SMNVEV (reference sequence). V shed 5 bases, J shed 3 bases, and the junction held 9 bases outside the gene matches. The CDR3 is 15 residues long. The CDR3 here is CASSKLDRVGYEQYF. As DNA, the CDR3 is TGTGCCAGCAGTAAACTGGACAGGGTGGGCTACGAGCAGTACTTC.

The chain links TRBV11-2 to TRBJ2-1; D call uncertain. The CDR3 consists of 12 residues. Per the germline V gene, CDR1 is SGHAT and CDR2 is FQNNGV. V was pared by 5 bases and J by 9 bases, with 11 bases between. CDR3 coding DNA: TGTGCCAGCAGCCTCGTTTTTGGTGAGCAGTTCTTC. This translates into CASSLVFGEQFF.

V and J are TRBV30 and TRBJ2-7; TRBD1 matches at 8 bases. The CDR3 is 13 residues long. Germline trimming cut 4 bases from V and 4 bases from J; bases unmatched to any gene: 6. Germline V gene lookup returns CDR1 GTSNPN and CDR2 SVGIG (reference sequence). The CDR3 DNA is TGTGCCTGGACAGGGGGCGGATGGTACGAGCAGTACTTC. Encoded protein: CAWTGGGWYEQYF.

The chain combines TRBV28 with TRBJ1-2; TRBD1 is a possible D gene (6 bases). Looked up from germline, CDR1 is MDHEN and CDR2 is SYDVKM. The length of the CDR3 is 13 residues. V was clipped by 4 bases and J by 8 bases, with 14 bases between them. The CDR3 region has the DNA TGTGCCAGCAGTTCCCCGGGGGCGGGAGGCTACACCTTC. Encoded protein: CASSSPGAGGYTF.

The rearrangement joins TRBV4-2 to TRBJ1-1; D may be TRBD1 (5 bases). Germline V gene data show CDR1 as LGHNA and CDR2 as YNFKEQ. The V end lost 4 bases, the J end lost 1 base, and 25 bases lay between the germline ends. This CDR3 spans 19 amino acids. CDR3 nucleotides: TGTGCCAGCAGCCCCCGGGTAGGGGCGGGCTTGGGGCCGAACACTGAAGCTTTCTTT. Its protein product is CASSPRVGAGLGPNTEAFF.

This chain uses TRBV7-9 with TRBJ1-1; D call uncertain. Trimming stripped 3 bases from V and 1 base from J, with 9 bases between. CDR1 SEHNR and CDR2 FQNEAQ come from the germline V gene (reference sequence). The CDR3 runs 14 residues. In nucleotides, the CDR3 is TGTGCCAGCAGCTTCAAACATTCGAACACTGAAGCTTTCTTT. Its protein is CASSFKHSNTEAFF.

This clone was recorded a few times. The chain joins TRBV5-6 to TRBJ1-3, with 8 bases that match TRBD1. The CDR3 totals 16 residues. Trimming cost V 3 bases and J 2 bases; bases outside gene matches: 7. Germline values: CDR1 SGHDT, CDR2 YYEEEE. The DNA of the CDR3 is TGTGCCAGCAGCTCGTACGACAGGGGTACTGGAAACACCATATATTTT. Translation: CASSSYDRGTGNTIYF.

The V and J genes are TRBV2 and TRBJ2-1; tentatively, D is TRBD1 or TRBD2 (5 bases each). Trimming took off 5 bases at V and 2 bases at J, with 16 bases between the two ends. Germline values: CDR1 SNHLY, CDR2 FYNNEI. This CDR3 has 16 amino acids. This CDR3 reads CASSSTEGRAYNEQFF. The CDR3 DNA reads TGTGCCAGCAGTTCGACCGAGGGGCGCGCCTACAATGAGCAGTTCTTC.

The genes are TRBV5-1 and TRBJ2-2, with D uncertain. V was pared by 0 bases and J by 0 bases, with 9 bases between. The germline V gene encodes CDR1 SGHRS and CDR2 YFSETQ. The CDR3 is made up of 16 amino acids. CDR3 protein: CASSLESQANTGELFF. The CDR3 region has the DNA TGCGCCAGCAGCTTGGAGTCGCAGGCGAACACCGGGGAGCTGTTTTTT.

The V call is TRBV7-9, the J call TRBJ2-3; 9 nucleotides line up with TRBD1. The V and J ends lost 5 bases and 4 bases, in that order; junction bases with no gene match: 13. The V gene's germline CDR1 is SEHNR and CDR2 FQNEAQ (reference sequence). This CDR3 comprises 17 residues. This CDR3 is CASSLRGQGRLADTQYF. CDR3 sequence (DNA): TGTGCCAGCAGCCTACGGGGACAGGGAAGACTGGCAGATACGCAGTATTTT.

The chain carries TRBV5-4 and TRBJ2-7; 9 bases align to TRBD1. Per the germline V gene, CDR1 is SGHNT and CDR2 is YYREEE (reference sequence). V lost 5 bases, J lost 2 bases, and 5 bases stayed unmatched. The CDR3 length is 14 residues. The CDR3: CASRVDRGTYEQYF. The CDR3 DNA follows: TGTGCCAGCAGGGTGGACAGGGGTACCTACGAGCAGTACTTC.

The rearrangement links TRBV28 to TRBJ1-2, with a weak D call TRBD1 (5 bases). The V and J ends lost 3 bases and 2 bases respectively, with 10 bases between them. The CDR3 spans 14 residues. Per germline, CDR1 MDHEN and CDR2 SYDVKM. CDR3 sequence (DNA): TGTGCCAGCAGTTTGCAGGGCCTGAACTATGGCTACACCTTC. The encoded protein is CASSLQGLNYGYTF.

V is TRBV20-1 and J is TRBJ1-2; D is unresolved. Germline CDR1 is DFQATT and CDR2 is SNEGSKA (reference sequence). V lost 3 bases and J 8 bases, leaving 10 bases between the germline ends. The CDR3 contains 11 residues. The CDR3 coding sequence is TGCAGTGCTAGCCCCCTAGAAGGCTACACCTTC. This gives the protein CSASPLEGYTF.

The CDR3 loop reads CASSLWPGTNTEAFF. The CDR3 DNA reads as TGCGCCAGCAGCTTGTGGCCAGGGACGAACACTGAAGCTTTCTTT. The rearrangement uses TRBV5-1 and TRBJ1-1; D might be TRBD1 (5 bases). Germline CDR1 is SGHRS and CDR2 is YFSETQ. The V and J ends lost 1 base and 1 base respectively, with 11 bases between them. The CDR3 is 15 amino acids. The variable domain in full, with the rest retrieved from reference TRBV5-1 and TRBJ1-1, is KAGVTQTPRYLIKTRGQQVTLSCSPISGHRSVSWYQQTPGQGLQFLFEYFSETQRNKGNFPGRFSGRQFSNSRSEMNVSTLELGDSALYLCASSLWPGTNTEAFFGQGTRLTVV.

This chain connects TRBV2 to TRBJ1-2, with 8 bases aligning to TRBD1. There are 14 residues in the CDR3. Germline V gives CDR1 SNHLY, CDR2 FYNNEI. J was trimmed by 5 bases and V by 6 bases; bases with no gene match: 8. DNA of the CDR3: TGTGCCAGCAGGACAGGGGCTCGGGTTTATGGCTACACCTTC. Its translation is CASRTGARVYGYTF.

V gene TRBV6-1 combines with J gene TRBJ2-5, with 7 nucleotides matching TRBD1. Unmatched junction bases numbered 12, after V lost 6 bases and J lost 5 bases. The CDR3 has 15 residues. Germline V CDR1 and CDR2: MNHNS, SASEGT. The CDR3 nucleotides are TGTGCCAGCAGCATCCGGACAGGAGGACGGGAGACCCAGTACTTC. It yields the protein CASSIRTGGRETQYF.

The chain links TRBV7-2 to TRBJ2-2; the match to TRBD2 covers 8 bases. V dropped 1 base and J dropped 7; count of bases not matched to a gene: 2. CDR3 length equals 14 residues. The germline V gene encodes CDR1 SGHTA and CDR2 FQGNSA. The CDR3 sequence is CASSLGLASGELFF. CDR3 coding DNA: TGTGCCAGCAGCTTAGGACTAGCGAGCGGGGAGCTGTTTTTT.